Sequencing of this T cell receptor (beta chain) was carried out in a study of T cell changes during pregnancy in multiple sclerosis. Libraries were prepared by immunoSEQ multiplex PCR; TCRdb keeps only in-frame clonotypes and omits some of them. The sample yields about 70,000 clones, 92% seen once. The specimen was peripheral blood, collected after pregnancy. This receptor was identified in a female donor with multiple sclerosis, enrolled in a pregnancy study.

The CDR3 coding sequence is TGTGCCAGCAGCTTGGCCCTGCGGGACGAGCAGTTCTTC. This translates into CASSLALRDEQFF. The chain uses TRBV5-6 and TRBJ2-1; D might be TRBD2 (6 bases). The CDR3 loop spans 13 amino acids. V gave up 0 bases and J gave up 10 bases, with 11 bases separating them. Germline assignment: CDR1 SGHDT and CDR2 YYEEEE.